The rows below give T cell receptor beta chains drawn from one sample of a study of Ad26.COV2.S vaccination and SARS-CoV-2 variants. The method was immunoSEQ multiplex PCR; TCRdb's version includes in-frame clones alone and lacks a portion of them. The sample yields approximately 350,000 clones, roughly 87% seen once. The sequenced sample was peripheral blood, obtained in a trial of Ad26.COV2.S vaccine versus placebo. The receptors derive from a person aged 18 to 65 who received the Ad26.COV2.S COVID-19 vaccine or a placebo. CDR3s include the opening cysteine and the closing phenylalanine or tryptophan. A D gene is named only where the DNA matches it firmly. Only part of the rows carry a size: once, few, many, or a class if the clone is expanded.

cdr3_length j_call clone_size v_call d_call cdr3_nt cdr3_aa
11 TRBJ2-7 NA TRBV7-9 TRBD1 TGTGCCAGCAGTGGACAGGCCGAGCAGTACTTC CASSGQAEQYF
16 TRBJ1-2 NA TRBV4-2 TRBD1 TGTGCCAGCAGCCCAGGGGGGGGTCTCCTTAACTATGGCTACACCTTC CASSPGGGLLNYGYTF
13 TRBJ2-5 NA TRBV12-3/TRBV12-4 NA TGTGCCAGCAGTTTCGGGAATCGAGAGACCCAGTACTTC CASSFGNRETQYF
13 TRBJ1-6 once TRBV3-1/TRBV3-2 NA TGTGCCAGCAGCCCCCAACCTCGCCTACCCCTCCACTTT CASSPQPRLPLHF
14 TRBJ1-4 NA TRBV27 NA TGTGCCAGCAGTTTACAGGGACCTAATGAAAAACTGTTTTTT CASSLQGPNEKLFF
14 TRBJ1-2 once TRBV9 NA TGTGCCAGCAGCGTACTAGCAGGAGGCTATGGCTACACCTTC CASSVLAGGYGYTF
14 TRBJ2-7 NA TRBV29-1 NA TGCAGCGTTGTATTCCTCAGCAGCACCTACGAGCAGTACTTC CSVVFLSSTYEQYF
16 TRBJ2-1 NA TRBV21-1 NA TGTGCCAGCAGCAAAGTTTGGACTAGCGGGGGCGATGAGCAGTTCTTC CASSKVWTSGGDEQFF
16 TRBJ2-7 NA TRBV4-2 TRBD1 TGTGCCAGCAGCCCAACGTGGGGGACAGGGTTCTACGAGCAGTACTTC CASSPTWGTGFYEQYF
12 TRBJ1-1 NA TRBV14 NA TGTGCCAGCAGCCAGGGGGGAGTTAAGGCTTTCTTT CASSQGGVKAFF
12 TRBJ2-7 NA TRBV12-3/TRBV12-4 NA TGTGCCAGCAGCGATAGCCTGGCCGAGCAGTACTTC CASSDSLAEQYF
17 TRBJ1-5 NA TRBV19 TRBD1 TGTGCCAGTGAGGACAGGGAGAGATGGTATAGCAATCAGCCCCAGCATTTT CASEDRERWYSNQPQHF
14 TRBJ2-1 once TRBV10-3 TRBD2 TGTGCCACGAAGACTAGCGGGGGAAACAATGAGCAGTTCTTC CATKTSGGNNEQFF
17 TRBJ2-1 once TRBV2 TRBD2 TGTGCCAGCAGTGAAGAGAGGCTAGCGGGGGCCTACAATGAGCAGTTCTTC CASSEERLAGAYNEQFF
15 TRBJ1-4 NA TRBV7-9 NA TGTGCCAGCAGCTTAAACACCGCAACTAATGAAAAACTGTTTTTT CASSLNTATNEKLFF
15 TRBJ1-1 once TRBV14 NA TGTGCCAGCAGCCAAGATTCCCGGGGAGGGACTGAAGCTTTCTTT CASSQDSRGGTEAFF
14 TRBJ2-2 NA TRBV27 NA TGTGCCAGCAGCTACTTTGGGAACACCGGGGAGCTGTTTTTT CASSYFGNTGELFF
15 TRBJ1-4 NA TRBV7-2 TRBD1 TGTGCCAGCAGCTTAGGGACAGGGGAAAATGAAAAACTGTTTTTT CASSLGTGENEKLFF
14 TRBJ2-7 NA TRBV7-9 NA TGTGCCAGCAGCGATACAGGGGGGGACTACGAGCAGTACTTC CASSDTGGDYEQYF
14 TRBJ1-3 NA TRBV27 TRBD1 TGTGCCAGCAGGCAGGGGGCGACTGGAAACACCATATATTTT CASRQGATGNTIYF
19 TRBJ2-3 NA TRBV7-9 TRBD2 TGTGCCAGCAGCTCCCCCCCCAGCGGGGGGGCAGGAGGCGCAGATACGCAGTATTTT CASSSPPSGGAGGADTQYF
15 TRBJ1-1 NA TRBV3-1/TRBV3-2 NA TGTGCCAGCAGCCAAGACCAGTACATGAACACTGAAGCTTTCTTT CASSQDQYMNTEAFF
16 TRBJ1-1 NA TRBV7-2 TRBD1 TGTGCCAGCAGCCCCCACAGGGGGCGGATGAACACTGAAGCTTTCTTT CASSPHRGRMNTEAFF